One and the same sample provided the 15 T cell receptor beta chains below, sequenced in a study of cytomegalovirus exposure and HLA in healthy donors. PCR amplification relied on 60 Vbeta primers (plus 13 Jbeta primers). The table came from immunoSEQ multiplex PCR; TCRdb's copy has only in-frame clones and leaves some out. The sample yields 110,000 to 150,000 clones, over 60% seen once. Input material: PBMCs. The receptors derive from a woman aged 45-65 years in good health and CMV-seronegative.

The J gene is TRBJ2-2, the V gene TRBV9, with a tentative D call TRBD1 (7 bases). The germline V gene encodes CDR1 SGDLS and CDR2 YYNGEE. Trimming took off 0 bases at V and 4 bases at J, with 19 bases between the two ends. This CDR3 is built from 18 residues. This CDR3 reads CASSVGFRGADPTGELFF. The CDR3 DNA reads as TGTGCCAGCAGCGTAGGGTTCAGGGGGGCGGACCCCACCGGGGAGCTGTTTTTT.

This clone was seen more than once but under ten times. This chain joins TRBV30 and TRBJ2-7; 8 bases agree with TRBD2. V shed 7 bases, J shed 7 bases, and the junction held 15 bases outside the gene matches. The CDR3 loop spans 14 amino acids. The germline V gene encodes CDR1 GTSNPN and CDR2 SVGIG (reference sequence). The CDR3 sequence is CASGPAGGVGEQYF. The CDR3 DNA reads as TGTGCCTCGGGCCCGGCGGGGGGAGTCGGAGAGCAGTACTTC.

This clone was detected only once. The rearrangement joins TRBV7-9 to TRBJ2-3; 9 bases map to TRBD2. Germline trimming cut 6 bases from V and 0 bases from J; bases unmatched to any gene: 4. The germline gives CDR1 SEHNR, CDR2 FQNEAQ (reference sequence). The CDR3 loop spans 15 amino acids. The CDR3 DNA reads TGTGCCAGCAGTTCCAGCGGGGGGAGCACAGATACGCAGTATTTT. Residues: CASSSSGGSTDTQYF. Filled out from reference TRBV7-9 and TRBJ2-3, the complete variable domain reads DTGVSQNPRHKITKRGQNVTFRCDPISEHNRLYWYRQTLGQGPEFLTYFQNEAQLEKSRLLSDRFSAERPKGSFSTLEIQRTEQGDSAMYLCASSSSGGSTDTQYFGPGTRLTVL.

V gene TRBV4-2 combines with J gene TRBJ2-3; 8 bases map to TRBD2. The CDR3 loop spans 17 amino acids. Germline CDR1 and CDR2: LGHNA and YNFKEQ. The V gene end was trimmed by 1 base and the J gene end by 2 bases; junction bases not matched to a gene: 8. For the CDR3, the DNA is TGTGCCAGCAGCCAAGCAAGGACGGGGGGGTACACAGATACGCAGTATTTT. This codes for CASSQARTGGYTDTQYF.

The chain combines TRBV4-2 with TRBJ1-5, with 7 bases aligning to TRBD1. The CDR3 is 16 amino acids. Germline CDR1 and CDR2: LGHNA and YNFKEQ. The trim removed 4 bases at V and 4 bases at J, leaving 10 bases unmatched. CDR3 sequence: CASSRTAGTENQPQHF. The CDR3 DNA follows: TGTGCCAGCAGCCGAACTGCCGGGACAGAGAATCAGCCCCAGCATTTT.

This clone has only a few counts. The chain combines TRBV28 with TRBJ1-1; maybe TRBD1 (6 bases). V was trimmed by 7 bases and J by 0 bases, leaving 27 bases between them. CDR3 length equals 19 residues. CDR1 and CDR2 (germline): MDHEN, SYDVKM. Written as DNA, the CDR3 is TGTGCCAGCATTCCCCCCCAACAGGGTCACCCCTGGATGAACACTGAAGCTTTCTTT. This translates into CASIPPQQGHPWMNTEAFF.

The rearrangement uses TRBV5-1 and TRBJ2-2; maybe TRBD2 (6 bases). The length of the CDR3 is 16 residues. CDR1 SGHRS and CDR2 YFSETQ come from the germline V gene. V was clipped by 1 base and J by 3 bases, with 13 bases between them. CDR3 amino acids: CASSLYAGPDTGELFF. CDR3 coding DNA: TGCGCCAGCAGCTTGTATGCGGGGCCGGACACCGGGGAGCTGTTTTTT.

CDR3 sequence (DNA): TGTGCCAGCAGCTTTACCGGGGGATACCCTTTTGAGCAGTACTTC. Its protein is CASSFTGGYPFEQYF. V and J are TRBV5-4 and TRBJ2-7, with D possibly being TRBD2 (6 bases). Germline-derived CDR1 and CDR2 are SGHNT and YYREEE (reference sequence). The CDR3 has 15 amino acids. V lost 2 bases and J 7 bases, leaving 19 bases between the germline ends.

The chain combines TRBV4-3 with TRBJ2-1; 8 bases agree with TRBD1. The length of the CDR3 is 13 residues. The ends lost 5 bases at V and 7 bases at J; junction bases unmatched: 4. Germline V gene sequence: CDR1 LGHNA, CDR2 YSLEER. CDR3 sequence reads: CASSSRQGNEQFF. CDR3 nucleotide sequence: TGCGCCAGCAGCTCTCGACAGGGGAATGAGCAGTTCTTC.

This chain joins TRBV28 and TRBJ2-3, with 10 positions matching TRBD2. This CDR3 region has 16 residues. The germline CDR1 and CDR2 sequences are MDHEN and SYDVKM. V lost 5 bases to trimming and J lost 2 bases; unmatched junction nucleotides: 7. The CDR3 loop is CASSQASGGDTDTQYF. Written as DNA, the CDR3 is TGTGCCAGCAGTCAAGCTAGCGGGGGAGACACAGATACGCAGTATTTT.

This clone was found a few times. V usage is TRBV30 and J usage is TRBJ2-5; TRBD2 aligns across 7 bases. The ends lost 3 bases at V and 5 bases at J; junction bases unmatched: 9. This CDR3 comprises 14 residues. Germline assignment: CDR1 GTSNPN and CDR2 SVGIG (reference sequence). CDR3 bases: TGTGCCTGGAGCGATGGGGGGGGAAGGGAGACCCAGTACTTC. Amino acids: CAWSDGGGRETQYF.

The chain combines TRBV19 with TRBJ1-1; maybe TRBD1 (6 bases). The germline V and J ends were trimmed by 7 bases and 1 base, with 16 bases remaining between them. Looked up from germline, CDR1 is LNHDA and CDR2 is SQIVND (reference sequence). The CDR3 loop spans 15 amino acids. The CDR3 DNA reads as TGTGCCAGTATAATTGGGGGCGGGCCGAACACTGAAGCTTTCTTT. Its protein is CASIIGGGPNTEAFF. The full variable domain, its missing parts supplied by reference TRBV19 and TRBJ1-1, is DGGITQSPKYLFRKEGQNVTLSCEQNLNHDAMYWYRQDPGQGLRLIYYSQIVNDFQKGDIAEGYSVSREKKESFPLTVTSAQKNPTAFYLCASIIGGGPNTEAFFGQGTRLTVV.

The V gene is TRBV19, the J gene TRBJ1-4, with 8 bases lining up with TRBD1. The CDR3 totals 13 residues. In germline, CDR1 is LNHDA, CDR2 SQIVND (reference sequence). Trimming took 5 bases from V and 13 from J; bases not matched to a gene: 9. CDR3 DNA sequence: TGTGCCAGTAGTCCCCGACAGGGGTCAGGACTGTTTTTT. Its translation: CASSPRQGSGLFF.

A few counts support this clone. The chain recombines TRBV6-6 with TRBJ1-5; 9 nucleotides align to TRBD1. The V gene end was trimmed by 2 bases and the J gene end by 5 bases; junction bases not matched to a gene: 1. Germline V gives CDR1 MNHNY, CDR2 SVGAGI (reference sequence). This CDR3 comprises 14 residues. The CDR3 sequence is CASSYRDRDQPQHF. The CDR3 DNA reads as TGTGCCAGCAGTTACCGGGACAGGGATCAGCCCCAGCATTTT.

Ten or more counts support this clone. The chain joins TRBV11-2 to TRBJ1-4, with D possibly being TRBD1 (5 bases). CDR3 length equals 17 residues. Deletions cut 5 bases from V and 5 bases from J, with 21 bases between. Germline-derived CDR1 and CDR2 are SGHAT and FQNNGV. In DNA, the CDR3 is TGTGCCAGCAGCCCGATTGGGGGAGGCAGGGAGAATGAAAAACTGTTTTTT. Protein: CASSPIGGGRENEKLFF.